This T cell receptor beta chain came from a study of blood T cell repertoires in COVID-19. Looking at the study overall: Both acute and convalescent COVID-19 samples were obtained from the United States, Italy and Spain.

Grouping used clinical history reported by participants in a survey and questionnaire. The method was immunoSEQ multiplex PCR; TCRdb's version includes in-frame clones alone and lacks a portion of them. Among approximately 300,000 clones, 80% to 90% were seen once, and the ten largest hold less than 11%. CDR3 size: 14 residues. Germline V gene sequence: CDR1 SGHRS, CDR2 YFSETQ. The ends were cut back, 4 bases at V and 7 bases at J, with 15 bases in the middle. The sequenced sample consisted of PBMCs or T cells enriched from blood (not recorded which). This receptor was identified in a woman under 30 who had recovered from COVID-19. The rearrangement uses TRBV5-1 and TRBJ2-1; TRBD2 might be the D (6 bases). For the CDR3, the DNA is TGCGCCAGCAGCAGTTTGGAGGGGTTGAATGAGCAGTTCTTC. Translating it yields CASSSLEGLNEQFF. The full variable domain, completed using reference TRBV5-1 and TRBJ2-1, is KAGVTQTPRYLIKTRGQQVTLSCSPISGHRSVSWYQQTPGQGLQFLFEYFSETQRNKGNFPGRFSGRQFSNSRSEMNVSTLELGDSALYLCASSSLEGLNEQFFGPGTRLTVL.